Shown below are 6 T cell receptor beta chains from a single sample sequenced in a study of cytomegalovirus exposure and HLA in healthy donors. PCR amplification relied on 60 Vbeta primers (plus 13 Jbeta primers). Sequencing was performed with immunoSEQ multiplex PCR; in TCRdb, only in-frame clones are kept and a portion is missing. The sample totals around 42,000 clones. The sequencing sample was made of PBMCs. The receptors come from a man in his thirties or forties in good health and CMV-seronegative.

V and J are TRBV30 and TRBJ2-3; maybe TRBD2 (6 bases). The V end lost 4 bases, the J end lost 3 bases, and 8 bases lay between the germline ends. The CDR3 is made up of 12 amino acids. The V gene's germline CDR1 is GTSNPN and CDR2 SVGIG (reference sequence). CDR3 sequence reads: CAWIRGTDTQYF. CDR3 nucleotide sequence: TGTGCCTGGATCCGGGGGACAGATACGCAGTATTTT.

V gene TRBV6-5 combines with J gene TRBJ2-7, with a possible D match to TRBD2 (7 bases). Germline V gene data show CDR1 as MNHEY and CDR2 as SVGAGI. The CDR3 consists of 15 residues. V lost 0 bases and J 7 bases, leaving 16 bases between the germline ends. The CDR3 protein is CASSYSLGGRSEQYF. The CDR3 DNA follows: TGTGCCAGCAGTTACTCATTGGGGGGGCGCAGTGAGCAGTACTTC.

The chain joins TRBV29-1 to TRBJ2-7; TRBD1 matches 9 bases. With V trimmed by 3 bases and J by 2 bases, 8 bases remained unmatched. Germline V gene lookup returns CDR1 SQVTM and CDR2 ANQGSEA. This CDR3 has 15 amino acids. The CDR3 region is CSVEWQDRGTYEQYF. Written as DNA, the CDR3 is TGCAGCGTTGAGTGGCAGGACAGGGGAACCTACGAGCAGTACTTC.

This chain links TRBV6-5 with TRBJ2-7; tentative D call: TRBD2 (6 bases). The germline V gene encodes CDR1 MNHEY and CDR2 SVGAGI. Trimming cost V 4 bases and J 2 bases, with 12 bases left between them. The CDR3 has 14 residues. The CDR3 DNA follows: TGTGCCAGCAGTTTATCTAGCGTCGCCTACGAGCAGTACTTC. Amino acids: CASSLSSVAYEQYF.

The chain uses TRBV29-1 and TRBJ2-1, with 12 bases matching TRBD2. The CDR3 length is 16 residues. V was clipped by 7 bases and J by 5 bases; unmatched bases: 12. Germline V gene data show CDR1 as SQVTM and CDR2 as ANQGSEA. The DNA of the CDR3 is TGCAGCGCCGACGTACTAGCGGGAGGCCTGAACAATGAGCAGTTCTTC. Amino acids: CSADVLAGGLNNEQFF.

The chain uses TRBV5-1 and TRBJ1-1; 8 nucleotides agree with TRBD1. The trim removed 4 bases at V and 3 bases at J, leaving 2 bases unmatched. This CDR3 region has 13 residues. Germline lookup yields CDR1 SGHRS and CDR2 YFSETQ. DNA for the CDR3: TGCGCCAGCAGCCCGACAGGGGACACTGAAGCTTTCTTT. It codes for CASSPTGDTEAFF.